Listed here are 10 T cell receptor beta chains from one sample, sequenced in a study of T cells expressing NK-cell markers. Reprocessing the 5' RACE reads, TCRdb reports a single entry for every CDR3 protein and omits DNA. The repertoire shows about half a million distinct CDR3 sequences; the top ten hold more than 1.4%. Sequencing input: blood T cells: a sorted CD56 or NKG2C T cell subset, CD4+ or CD8+ T cells, or bulk PBMC T cells (not recorded which). These receptors originate from a woman in her fifties or sixties in good health.

This rearrangement joins TRBV15 to TRBJ2-7; the D call of TRBD1 rests on TCRdb alone, since no DNA is present to check it. CDR3 length: 14 residues. The germline V gene has CDR1 LNHNV and CDR2 YYDKDF (reference sequence). CDR3 residues: CATSNLAGGREQYF.

The rearrangement joins TRBV4-1 to TRBJ2-3; TCRdb calls TRBD1, which cannot be checked without DNA. Germline V gene sequence: CDR1 MGHRA, CDR2 YSYEKL. This CDR3 spans 19 amino acids. CDR3 region: CASSQDKGVLWTRGHTQYF.

This chain connects TRBV9 to TRBJ2-1; TCRdb indicates TRBD2, and absent DNA this call remains unverified. Germline V gene data show CDR1 as SGDLS and CDR2 as YYNGEE. This CDR3 comprises 15 residues. The CDR3 sequence: CASSVVGLAGYEQFF.

The chain carries TRBV11-2 and TRBJ2-1; the D call of TRBD2 rests on TCRdb alone, since no DNA is present to check it. The CDR3 loop spans 16 amino acids. Germline CDR1 and CDR2: SGHAT and FQNNGV. The CDR3 reads CASSPSGGLSYNEQFF.

V is TRBV11-2 and J is TRBJ1-1; TCRdb gives TRBD1 as the D gene, but with no DNA this cannot be confirmed. The germline CDR1 and CDR2 sequences are SGHAT and FQNNGV. This CDR3 is 14 amino acids long. The chain's CDR3 is CASSLVGQGGQAFF.

The J gene is TRBJ2-3, the V gene TRBV6-6. Germline values: CDR1 MNHNY, CDR2 SVGAGI (reference sequence). The CDR3 totals 14 residues. The CDR3: CASSYSVSADTQYF.

V gene TRBV30 combines with J gene TRBJ1-6. Germline-derived CDR1 and CDR2 are GTSNPN and SVGIG (reference sequence). The CDR3 sequence is 12 residues long. The CDR3 sequence: CASFKAGSPLHF.

The chain joins TRBV14 to TRBJ2-4; the TRBD2 assignment by TCRdb is unverifiable without DNA. Germline V CDR1 and CDR2: SGHDN, FVKESK. This CDR3 region has 16 residues. The CDR3 here is CASSQDLAGGPPIQYF.

The J gene is TRBJ2-3, the V gene TRBV4-1; the D gene TCRdb calls, TRBD2, cannot be checked with no DNA. The length of the CDR3 is 17 residues. From germline, CDR1 is MGHRA and CDR2 YSYEKL. The chain's CDR3 is CASSQRPTSGGKDTQYF.

The CDR3 loop reads CASSPRASGEQFF. J is TRBJ2-1 and V is TRBV3-1; TCRdb picks TRBD2, but there is no DNA to check that call. CDR1 and CDR2 (germline): LGHDT, YNNKEL (reference sequence). CDR3 length: 13 residues.